What follows describes a single TCR beta chain. Researchers took RNA transcripts and amplified the TCR beta CDR3 regions from them. Researchers ran a first-round RT-PCR on the TCR CDR3 using the HTBI primer set. TCRdb reprocessed the multiplex PCR reads with MiXCR, giving one entry per CDR3 protein. The table shows under 400,000 distinct CDR3 sequences, with 21% occurring only once. The germline gives CDR1 SGHRS, CDR2 YFSETQ. V was clipped by 4 bases and J by 8 bases; unmatched bases: 16. This CDR3 has 17 amino acids. The source of the sample is a study of T cells in Graves' hyperthyroidism and ophthalmopathy.

Sequencing input: blood. The chain couples TRBV5-1 to TRBJ2-1, with 9 bases fitting TRBD2. The TCR originated in a woman in her forties or fifties with Graves' hyperthyroidism. The CDR3 reads CASSRSPPSGIGYEQFF. DNA of the CDR3: TGCGCCAGCAGCCGTTCCCCTCCTAGCGGGATTGGCTATGAGCAGTTCTTC. The whole variable domain, filled in from reference TRBV5-1 and TRBJ2-1, reads KAGVTQTPRYLIKTRGQQVTLSCSPISGHRSVSWYQQTPGQGLQFLFEYFSETQRNKGNFPGRFSGRQFSNSRSEMNVSTLELGDSALYLCASSRSPPSGIGYEQFFGPGTRLTVL.